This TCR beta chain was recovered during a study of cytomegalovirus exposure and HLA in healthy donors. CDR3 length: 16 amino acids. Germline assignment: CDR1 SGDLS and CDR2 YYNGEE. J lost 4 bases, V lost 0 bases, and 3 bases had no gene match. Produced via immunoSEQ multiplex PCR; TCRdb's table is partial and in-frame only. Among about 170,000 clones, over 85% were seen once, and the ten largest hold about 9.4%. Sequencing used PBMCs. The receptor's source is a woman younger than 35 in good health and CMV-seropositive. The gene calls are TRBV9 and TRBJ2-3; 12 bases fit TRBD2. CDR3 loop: CASSVGTSGNADTQYF. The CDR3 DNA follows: TGTGCCAGCAGCGTAGGGACTAGCGGGAACGCAGATACGCAGTATTTT.